The 2 T cell receptor beta chains listed next were all sequenced from one sample in a study of early T cells in non-severe SARS-CoV-2 infection (TCRdb year 2021). Preparation of the library involved 5' RACE. The instrument given in TCRdb is NextSeq 500. TCRdb took the public reads, trimmed them with fastp at Q25, ran MiXCR for clone calling and kept in-frame beta chains. Each entry is one CDR3 protein sequence, shown with its most common DNA and genes. A total of 90,000 to 120,000 distinct CDR3 sequences appear in this sample, more than 9.5% of them only once. About 7.6% of the sample rests with the top ten. Sequenced: whole blood. The receptors come from an adult who was a healthcare worker with PCR-confirmed SARS-CoV-2 infection or an uninfected control (not recorded which).

Concerning this clonotype itself: A read error may produce the germline difference seen at one junction end. J is TRBJ1-1 and V is TRBV6-2 or TRBV6-3; D is unclear. The CDR3 covers 14 residues. The germline V gene has CDR1 MNHEY and CDR2 SVGEGT. The CDR3 DNA sequence: TGTGCCATCAGTTACACCGAGGGCGACACTGAAGCTTTCTTT. Translation gives CAISYTEGDTEAFF.

This chain uses TRBV24-1 with TRBJ1-2; D remains unclear. Germline-derived CDR1 and CDR2 are KGHDR and SFDVKD. CDR3 size: 12 residues. Trimming stripped 4 bases from V and 8 bases from J, with 10 bases between. The CDR3: CATSDPPSGYTF. In DNA form, the CDR3 reads TGTGCCACCAGTGACCCTCCTAGCGGCTACACCTTC.